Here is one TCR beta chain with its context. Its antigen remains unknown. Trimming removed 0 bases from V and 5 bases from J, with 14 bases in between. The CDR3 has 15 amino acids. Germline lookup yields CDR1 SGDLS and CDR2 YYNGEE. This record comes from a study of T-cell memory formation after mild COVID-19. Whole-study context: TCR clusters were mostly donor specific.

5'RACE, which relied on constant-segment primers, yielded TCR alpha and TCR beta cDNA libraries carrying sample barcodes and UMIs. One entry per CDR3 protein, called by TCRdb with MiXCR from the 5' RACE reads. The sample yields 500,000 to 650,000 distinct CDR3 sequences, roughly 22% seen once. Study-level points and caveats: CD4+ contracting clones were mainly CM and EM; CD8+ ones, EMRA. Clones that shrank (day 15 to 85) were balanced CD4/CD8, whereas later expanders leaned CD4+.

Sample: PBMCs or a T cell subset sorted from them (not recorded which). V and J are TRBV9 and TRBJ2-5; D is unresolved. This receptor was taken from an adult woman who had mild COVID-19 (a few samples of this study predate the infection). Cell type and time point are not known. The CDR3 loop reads CASSVEGDFWETQYF. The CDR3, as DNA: TGTGCCAGCAGCGTAGAGGGCGACTTCTGGGAGACCCAGTACTTC.